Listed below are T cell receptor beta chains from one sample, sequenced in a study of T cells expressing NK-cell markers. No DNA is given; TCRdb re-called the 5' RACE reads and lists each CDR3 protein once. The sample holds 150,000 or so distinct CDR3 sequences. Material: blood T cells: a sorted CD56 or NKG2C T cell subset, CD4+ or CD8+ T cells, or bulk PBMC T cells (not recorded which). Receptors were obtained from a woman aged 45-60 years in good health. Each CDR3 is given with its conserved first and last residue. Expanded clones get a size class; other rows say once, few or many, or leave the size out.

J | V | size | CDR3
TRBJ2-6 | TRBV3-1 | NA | CASSQENGFDGRSGANVLTF
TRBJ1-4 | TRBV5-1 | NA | CASRRGQSNEKLFF
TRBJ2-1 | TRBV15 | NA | CATSRDLELANNEQFF
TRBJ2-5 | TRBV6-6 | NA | CASSYSSDLLETQYF
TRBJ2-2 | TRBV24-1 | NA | CATSDNLLLRTGELFF
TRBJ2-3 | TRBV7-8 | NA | CASSSATSAMYF
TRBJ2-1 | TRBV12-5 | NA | CASALGAGEDNEQFF
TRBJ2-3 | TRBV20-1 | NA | CSARDGVAGSAQYF
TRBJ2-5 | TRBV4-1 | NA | CASSQGGREGARETQYF
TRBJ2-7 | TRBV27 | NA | CASSPGGKREDYEQYF
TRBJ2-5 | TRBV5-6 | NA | CASSLAGDAETQYF
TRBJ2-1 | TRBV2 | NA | CASSEAASAHNEQFF
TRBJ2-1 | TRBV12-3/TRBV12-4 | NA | CASIWTSGRPSSYNEQFF
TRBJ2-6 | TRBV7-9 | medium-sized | CASSLGPGSGANVLTF
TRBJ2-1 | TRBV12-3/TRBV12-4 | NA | CASNQREAPYNEQFF
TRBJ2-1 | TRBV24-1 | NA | CATLASGRRLNEQFF
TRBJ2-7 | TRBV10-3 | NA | CAISEPNRGQVYEQYF
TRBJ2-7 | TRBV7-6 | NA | CASSPHRSSYEQYF
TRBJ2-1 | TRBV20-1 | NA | CSARDIGRSYNEQFF
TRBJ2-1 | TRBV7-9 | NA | CASSFSQDEQFF
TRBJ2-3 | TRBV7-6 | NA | CASSPTGGHVDTQYF
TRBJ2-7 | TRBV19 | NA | CASSLTSSSYEQYF
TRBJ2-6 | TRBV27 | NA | CASLKVGANVLTF
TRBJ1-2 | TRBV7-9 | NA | CASSSPQGYGYTF
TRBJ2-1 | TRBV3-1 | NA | CASSLPGRGSSYNEQFF
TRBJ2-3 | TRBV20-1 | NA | CSARDGTSGTWNTQYF
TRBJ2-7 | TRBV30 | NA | CAWSVFGRDTYEQYF
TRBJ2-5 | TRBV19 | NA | CASSIQVQETQYF
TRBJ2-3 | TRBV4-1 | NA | CASSQGGAGITDTQYF
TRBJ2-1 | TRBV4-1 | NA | CASSQDPSGRTNYNEQFF